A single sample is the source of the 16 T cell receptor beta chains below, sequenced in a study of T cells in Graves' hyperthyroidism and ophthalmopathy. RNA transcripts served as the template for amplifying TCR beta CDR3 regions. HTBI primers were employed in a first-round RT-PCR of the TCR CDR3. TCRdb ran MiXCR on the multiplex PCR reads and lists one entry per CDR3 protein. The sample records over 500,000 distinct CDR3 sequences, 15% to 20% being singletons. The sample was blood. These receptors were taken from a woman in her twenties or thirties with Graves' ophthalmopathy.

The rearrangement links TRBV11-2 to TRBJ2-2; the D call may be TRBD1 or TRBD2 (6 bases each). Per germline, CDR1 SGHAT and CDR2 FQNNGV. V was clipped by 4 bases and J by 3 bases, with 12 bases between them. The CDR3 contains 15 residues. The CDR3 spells CASSWGRDDTGELFF. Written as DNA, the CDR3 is TGTGCCAGCAGCTGGGGGCGGGATGACACCGGGGAGCTGTTTTTT.

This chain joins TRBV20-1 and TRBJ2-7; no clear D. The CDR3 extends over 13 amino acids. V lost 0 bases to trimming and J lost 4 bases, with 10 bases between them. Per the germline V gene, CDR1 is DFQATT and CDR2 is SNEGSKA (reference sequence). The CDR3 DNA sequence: TGCAGTGCTAGAGATGCTAAGGGTTACGAGCAGTACTTC. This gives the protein CSARDAKGYEQYF.

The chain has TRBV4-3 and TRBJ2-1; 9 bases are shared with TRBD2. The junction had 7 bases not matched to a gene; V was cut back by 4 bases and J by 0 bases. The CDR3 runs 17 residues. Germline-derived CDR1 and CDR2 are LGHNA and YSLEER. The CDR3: CASSRGLASSSYNEQFF. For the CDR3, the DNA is TGCGCCAGCAGCCGCGGACTAGCGTCAAGCTCCTACAATGAGCAGTTCTTC.

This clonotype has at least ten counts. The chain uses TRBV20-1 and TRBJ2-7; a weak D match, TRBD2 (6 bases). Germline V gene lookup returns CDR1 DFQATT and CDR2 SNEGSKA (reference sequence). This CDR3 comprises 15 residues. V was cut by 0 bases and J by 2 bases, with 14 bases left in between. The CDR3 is CSARDGDSAAYEQYF. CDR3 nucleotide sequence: TGCAGTGCTAGAGATGGGGACTCCGCAGCCTACGAGCAGTACTTC.

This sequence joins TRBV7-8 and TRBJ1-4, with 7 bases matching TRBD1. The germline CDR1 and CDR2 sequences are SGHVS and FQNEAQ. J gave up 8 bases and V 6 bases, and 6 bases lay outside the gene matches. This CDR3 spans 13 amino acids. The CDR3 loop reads CASRQRTGEKLFF. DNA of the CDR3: TGTGCCAGCAGACAGAGGACAGGAGAAAAACTGTTTTTT.

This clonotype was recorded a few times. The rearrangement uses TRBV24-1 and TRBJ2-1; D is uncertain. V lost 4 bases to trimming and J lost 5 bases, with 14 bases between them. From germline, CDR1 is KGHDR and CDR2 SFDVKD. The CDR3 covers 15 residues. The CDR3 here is CATSDSGSLNNEQFF. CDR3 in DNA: TGTGCCACCAGTGACTCCGGGTCACTAAACAATGAGCAGTTCTTC.

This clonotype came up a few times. The CDR3 loop is CASSLEVGVQPQHF. The CDR3 DNA follows: TGCGCCAGCAGCTTGGAGGTGGGGGTCCAACCCCAGCATTTT. The rearrangement uses TRBV5-1 and TRBJ1-5; a possible D gene is TRBD1 (5 bases). Germline CDR1 is SGHRS and CDR2 is YFSETQ. Trimming shortened V by 0 bases and J by 10 bases, and 14 bases separated the two germline ends. CDR3 length: 14 residues.

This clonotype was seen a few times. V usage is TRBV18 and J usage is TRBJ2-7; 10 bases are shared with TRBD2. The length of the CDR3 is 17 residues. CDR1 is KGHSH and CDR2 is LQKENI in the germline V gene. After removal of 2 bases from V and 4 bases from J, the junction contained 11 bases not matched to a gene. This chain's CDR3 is CASSPGLAGAFFYEQYF. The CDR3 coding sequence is TGTGCCAGCTCACCAGGGCTAGCGGGAGCCTTCTTTTACGAGCAGTACTTC.

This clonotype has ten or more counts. The DNA of the CDR3 is TGTGCCAGCAGCCCAGGGGTCCTGCTCTCGGATACGCAGTATTTT. This translates into CASSPGVLLSDTQYF. The chain carries TRBV7-8 and TRBJ2-3, with D possibly being TRBD1 (6 bases). Looked up from germline, CDR1 is SGHVS and CDR2 is FQNEAQ. The CDR3 is made up of 15 amino acids. V was cut by 5 bases and J by 6 bases, with 18 bases left in between.

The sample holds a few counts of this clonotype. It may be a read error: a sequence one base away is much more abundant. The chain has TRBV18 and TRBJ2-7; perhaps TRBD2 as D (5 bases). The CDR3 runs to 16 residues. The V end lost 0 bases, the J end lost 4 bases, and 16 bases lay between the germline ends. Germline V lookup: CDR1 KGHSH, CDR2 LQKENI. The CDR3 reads CASSPPVVRTSYEQYF. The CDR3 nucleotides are TGTGCCAGCTCACCACCGGTAGTGAGGACTTCATACGAGCAGTACTTC.

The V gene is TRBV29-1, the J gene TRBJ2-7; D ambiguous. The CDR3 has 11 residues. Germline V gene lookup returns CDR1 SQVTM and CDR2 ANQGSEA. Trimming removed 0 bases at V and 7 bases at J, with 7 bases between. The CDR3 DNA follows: TGCAGCGTTGAAGATCTCCTTGAGCAGTACTTC. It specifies CSVEDLLEQYF.

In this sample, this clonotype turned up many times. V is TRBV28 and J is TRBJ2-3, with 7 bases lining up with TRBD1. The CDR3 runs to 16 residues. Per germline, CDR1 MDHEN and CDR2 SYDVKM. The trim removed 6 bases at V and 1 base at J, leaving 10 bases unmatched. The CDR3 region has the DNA TGTGCCAGCAGCATAGGGGGCGCGGGTGGCACAGATACGCAGTATTTT. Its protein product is CASSIGGAGGTDTQYF. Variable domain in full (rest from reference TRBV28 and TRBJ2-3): DVKVTQSSRYLVKRTGEKVFLECVQDMDHENMFWYRQDPGLGLRLIYFSYDVKMKEKGDIPEGYSVSREKKERFSLILESASTNQTSMYLCASSIGGAGGTDTQYFGPGTRLTVL.

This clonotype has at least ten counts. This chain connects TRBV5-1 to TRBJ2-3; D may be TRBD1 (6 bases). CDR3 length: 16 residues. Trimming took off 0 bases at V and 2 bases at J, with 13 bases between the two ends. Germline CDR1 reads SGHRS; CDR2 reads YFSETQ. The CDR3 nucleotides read TGCGCCAGCAGCTTGGCCGCAGGGGAGTCCACAGATACGCAGTATTTT. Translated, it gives CASSLAAGESTDTQYF. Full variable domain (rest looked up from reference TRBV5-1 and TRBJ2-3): KAGVTQTPRYLIKTRGQQVTLSCSPISGHRSVSWYQQTPGQGLQFLFEYFSETQRNKGNFPGRFSGRQFSNSRSEMNVSTLELGDSALYLCASSLAAGESTDTQYFGPGTRLTVL.

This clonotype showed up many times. The CDR3 DNA sequence: TGTGCCACATGGACAGGGAGGCAGCCCCAGCATTTT. Translated, it gives CATWTGRQPQHF. The chain is built from TRBV28 and TRBJ1-5; 8 positions match TRBD1. Trimming cost V 10 bases and J 7 bases; bases outside gene matches: 6. CDR3 size: 12 residues. Per germline, CDR1 MDHEN and CDR2 SYDVKM.

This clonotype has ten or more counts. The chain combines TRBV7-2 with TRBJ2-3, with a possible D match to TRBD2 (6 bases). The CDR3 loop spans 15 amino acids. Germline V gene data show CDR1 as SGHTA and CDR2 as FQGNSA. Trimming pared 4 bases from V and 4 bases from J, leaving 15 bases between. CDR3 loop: CASSSQEGSSDTQYF. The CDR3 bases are TGTGCCAGCAGCTCACAGGAGGGTAGTTCAGATACGCAGTATTTT.

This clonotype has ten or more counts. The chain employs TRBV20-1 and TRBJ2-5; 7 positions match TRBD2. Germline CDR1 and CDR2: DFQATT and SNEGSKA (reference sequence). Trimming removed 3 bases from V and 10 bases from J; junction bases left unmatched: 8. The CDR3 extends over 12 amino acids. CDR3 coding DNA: TGCAGTGCTAGCCGGACCGCGGGAGACCAGTACTTC. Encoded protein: CSASRTAGDQYF.